This T cell receptor (beta chain) was profiled in a study of T cell responses to AZD1222 COVID-19 vaccine. The wider study: Pooling of second doses given at about 4 or about 12 weeks was done.

The V gene lost 2 bases and the J gene lost 0 bases, with 16 bases spanning the gap. In germline, CDR1 is SEHNR, CDR2 FQNEAQ (reference sequence). CDR3 size: 18 residues. Repertoires were generated with immunoSEQ multiplex PCR, while TCRdb's copy carries only in-frame clones and drops some. The sample records about 150,000 clones, about 88% being singletons. The genes are TRBV7-9 and TRBJ1-4; D unresolved. This clonotype was sampled from an adult in good health. Sequenced here: peripheral blood, sampled on day 0 of AZD1222 vaccination. The CDR3 loop is CASSLRALGKTTNEKLFF. The CDR3 coding sequence is TGTGCCAGCAGCTTAAGGGCTCTAGGAAAAACAACTAATGAAAAACTGTTTTTT. Variable domain in full (rest from reference TRBV7-9 and TRBJ1-4): DTGVSQNPRHKITKRGQNVTFRCDPISEHNRLYWYRQTLGQGPEFLTYFQNEAQLEKSRLLSDRFSAERPKGSFSTLEIQRTEQGDSAMYLCASSLRALGKTTNEKLFFGSGTQLSVL.